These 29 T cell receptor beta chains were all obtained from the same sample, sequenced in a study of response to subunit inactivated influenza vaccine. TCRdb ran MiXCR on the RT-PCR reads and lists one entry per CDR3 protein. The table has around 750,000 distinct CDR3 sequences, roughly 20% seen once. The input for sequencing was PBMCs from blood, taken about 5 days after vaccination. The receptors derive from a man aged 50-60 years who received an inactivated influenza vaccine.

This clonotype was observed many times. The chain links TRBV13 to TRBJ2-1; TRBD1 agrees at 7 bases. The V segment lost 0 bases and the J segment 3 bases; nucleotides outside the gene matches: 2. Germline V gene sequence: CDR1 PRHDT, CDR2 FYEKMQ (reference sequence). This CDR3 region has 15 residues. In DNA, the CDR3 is TGTGCCAGCAGCTTAGGGACAGGGCTCTACAATGAGCAGTTCTTC. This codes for CASSLGTGLYNEQFF.

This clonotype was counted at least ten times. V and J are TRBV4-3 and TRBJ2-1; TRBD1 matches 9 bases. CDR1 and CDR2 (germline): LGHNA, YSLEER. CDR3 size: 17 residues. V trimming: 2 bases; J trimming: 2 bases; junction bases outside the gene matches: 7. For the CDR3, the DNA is TGCGCCAGCAGCCAATCACTGGGACAGGGTCCCTACAATGAGCAGTTCTTC. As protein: CASSQSLGQGPYNEQFF.

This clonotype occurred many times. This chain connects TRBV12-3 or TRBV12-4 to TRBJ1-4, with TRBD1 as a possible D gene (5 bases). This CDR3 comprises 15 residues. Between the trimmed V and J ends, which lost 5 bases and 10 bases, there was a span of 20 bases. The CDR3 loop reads CASSTRAEGPRKLFF. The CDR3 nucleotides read TGTGCCAGCAGTACCCGGGCGGAGGGGCCGAGAAAACTGTTTTTT.

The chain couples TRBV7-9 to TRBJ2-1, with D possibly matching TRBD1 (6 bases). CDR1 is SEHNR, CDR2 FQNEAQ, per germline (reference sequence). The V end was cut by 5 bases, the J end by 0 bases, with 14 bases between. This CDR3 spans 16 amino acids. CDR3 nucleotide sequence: TGTGCCAGCAGCCCAAGACAGGCGAGCTCCTACAATGAGCAGTTCTTC. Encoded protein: CASSPRQASSYNEQFF.

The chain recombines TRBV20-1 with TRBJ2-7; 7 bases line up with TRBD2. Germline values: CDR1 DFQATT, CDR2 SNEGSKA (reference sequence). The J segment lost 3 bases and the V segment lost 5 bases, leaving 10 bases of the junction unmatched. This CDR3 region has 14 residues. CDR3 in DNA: TGCAGTGCTCGACCGGGACTACCGGACTACGAGCAGTACTTC. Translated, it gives CSARPGLPDYEQYF.

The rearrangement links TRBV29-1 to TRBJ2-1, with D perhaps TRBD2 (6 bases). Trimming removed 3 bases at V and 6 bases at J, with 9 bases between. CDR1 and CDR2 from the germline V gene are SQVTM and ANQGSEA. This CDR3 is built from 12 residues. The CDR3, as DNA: TGCAGCGTTGACCCACTAGCCAATGAGCAGTTCTTC. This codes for CSVDPLANEQFF.

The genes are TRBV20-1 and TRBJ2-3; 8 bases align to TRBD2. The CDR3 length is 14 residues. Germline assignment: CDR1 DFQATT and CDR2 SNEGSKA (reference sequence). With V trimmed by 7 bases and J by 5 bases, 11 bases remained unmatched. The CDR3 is CSVSSGQVGDTQYF. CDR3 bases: TGCAGTGTATCTAGCGGGCAGGTGGGAGATACGCAGTATTTT.

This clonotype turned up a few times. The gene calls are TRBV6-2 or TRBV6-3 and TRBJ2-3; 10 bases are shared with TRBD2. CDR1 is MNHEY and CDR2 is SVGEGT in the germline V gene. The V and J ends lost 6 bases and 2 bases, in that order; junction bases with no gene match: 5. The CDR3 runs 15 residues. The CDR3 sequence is CASSLSGGFTDTQYF. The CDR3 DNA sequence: TGTGCCAGCAGCCTTAGCGGGGGGTTCACAGATACGCAGTATTTT.

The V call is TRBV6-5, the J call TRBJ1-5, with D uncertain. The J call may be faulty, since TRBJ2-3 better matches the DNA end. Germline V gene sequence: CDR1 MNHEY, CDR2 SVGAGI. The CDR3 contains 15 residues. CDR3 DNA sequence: TGTGCCAGCAGTTACGGGAATCGAGGCAATCAGCCCCAGTATTTT. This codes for CASSYGNRGNQPQYF.

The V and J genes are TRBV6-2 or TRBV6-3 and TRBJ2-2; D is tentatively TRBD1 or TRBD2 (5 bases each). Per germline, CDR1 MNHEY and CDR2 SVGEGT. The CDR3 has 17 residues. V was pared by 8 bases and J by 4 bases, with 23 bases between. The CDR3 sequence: CASGDPLGRSSTGELFF. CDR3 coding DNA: TGTGCCAGCGGCGACCCCTTGGGACGGAGTAGCACCGGGGAGCTGTTTTTT.

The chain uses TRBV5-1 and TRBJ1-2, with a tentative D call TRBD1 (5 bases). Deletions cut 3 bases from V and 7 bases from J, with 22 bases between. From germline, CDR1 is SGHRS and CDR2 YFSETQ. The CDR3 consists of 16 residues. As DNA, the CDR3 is TGCGCCAGCAGCTCGGTGGGACGGGGGGGATCGGCTGGCTACACCTTC. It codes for CASSSVGRGGSAGYTF.

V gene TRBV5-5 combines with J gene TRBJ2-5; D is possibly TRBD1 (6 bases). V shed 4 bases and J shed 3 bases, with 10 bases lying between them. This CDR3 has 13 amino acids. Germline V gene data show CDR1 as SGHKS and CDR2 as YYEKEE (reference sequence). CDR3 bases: TGTGCCAGCAGCGACGGACAGAAAGAGACCCAGTACTTC. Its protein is CASSDGQKETQYF.

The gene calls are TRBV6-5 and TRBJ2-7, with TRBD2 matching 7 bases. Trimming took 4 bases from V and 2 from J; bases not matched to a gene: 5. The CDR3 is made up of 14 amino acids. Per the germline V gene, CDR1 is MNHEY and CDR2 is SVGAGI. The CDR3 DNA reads TGTGCCAGCAGTTTCCAGCGGGACGCCTACGAGCAGTACTTC. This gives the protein CASSFQRDAYEQYF.

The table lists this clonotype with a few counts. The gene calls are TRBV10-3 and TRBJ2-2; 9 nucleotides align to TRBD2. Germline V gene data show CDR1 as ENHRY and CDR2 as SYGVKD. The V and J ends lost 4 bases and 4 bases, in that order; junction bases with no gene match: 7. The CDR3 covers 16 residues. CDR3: CAISGIAGVRTGELFF. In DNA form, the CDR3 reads TGTGCCATCAGTGGGATAGCGGGAGTTCGCACCGGGGAGCTGTTTTTT.

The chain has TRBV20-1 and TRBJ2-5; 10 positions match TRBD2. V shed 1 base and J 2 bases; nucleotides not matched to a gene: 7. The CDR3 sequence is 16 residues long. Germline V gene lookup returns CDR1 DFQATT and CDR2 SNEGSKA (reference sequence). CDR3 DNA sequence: TGCAGTGCTAGAGTCCTAGCGGGAGTTGGGCAAGAGACCCAGTACTTC. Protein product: CSARVLAGVGQETQYF.

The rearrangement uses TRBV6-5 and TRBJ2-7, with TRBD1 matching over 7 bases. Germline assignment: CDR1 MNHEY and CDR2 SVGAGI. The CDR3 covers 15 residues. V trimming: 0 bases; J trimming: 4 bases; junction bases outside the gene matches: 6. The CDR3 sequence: CASSYSTTGVYEQYF. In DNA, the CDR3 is TGTGCCAGCAGTTACTCGACTACAGGGGTATACGAGCAGTACTTC.

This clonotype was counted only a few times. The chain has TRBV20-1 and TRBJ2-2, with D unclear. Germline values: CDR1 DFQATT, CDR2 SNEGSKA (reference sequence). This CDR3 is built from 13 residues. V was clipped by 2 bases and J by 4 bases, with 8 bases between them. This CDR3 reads CSARRRTTGELFF. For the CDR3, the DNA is TGCAGTGCTAGACGCAGGACCACCGGGGAGCTGTTTTTT.

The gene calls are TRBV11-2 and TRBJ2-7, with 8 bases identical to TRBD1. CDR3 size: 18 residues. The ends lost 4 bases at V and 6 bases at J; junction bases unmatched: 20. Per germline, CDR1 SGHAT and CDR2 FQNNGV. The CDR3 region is CASSSRPYRTGLSLEQYF. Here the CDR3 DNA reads TGTGCCAGCAGCTCGAGGCCCTACAGGACAGGGTTGAGTCTCGAGCAGTACTTC.

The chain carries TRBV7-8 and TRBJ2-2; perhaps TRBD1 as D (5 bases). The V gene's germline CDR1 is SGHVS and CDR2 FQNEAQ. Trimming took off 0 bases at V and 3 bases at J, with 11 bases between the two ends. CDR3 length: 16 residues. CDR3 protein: CASSLASTGYTGELFF. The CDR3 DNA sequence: TGTGCCAGCAGCTTAGCCTCTACAGGTTACACCGGGGAGCTGTTTTTT.

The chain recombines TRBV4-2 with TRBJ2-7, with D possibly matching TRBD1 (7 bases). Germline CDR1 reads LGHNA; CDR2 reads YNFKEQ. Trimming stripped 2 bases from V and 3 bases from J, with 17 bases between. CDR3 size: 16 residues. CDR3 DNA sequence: TGTGCCAGCAGCCAAAGCGCAGGGGGACTCTTCTACGAGCAGTACTTC. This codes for CASSQSAGGLFYEQYF.

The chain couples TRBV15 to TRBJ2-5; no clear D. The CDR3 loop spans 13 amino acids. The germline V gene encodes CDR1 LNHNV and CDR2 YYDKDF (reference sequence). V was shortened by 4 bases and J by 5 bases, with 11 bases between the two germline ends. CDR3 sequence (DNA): TGTGCCACCAGCACCACGACCTGGGAGACCCAGTACTTC. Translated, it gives CATSTTTWETQYF. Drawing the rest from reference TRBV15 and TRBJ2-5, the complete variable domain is DAMVIQNPRYQVTQFGKPVTLSCSQTLNHNVMYWYQQKSSQAPKLLFHYYDKDFNNEADTPDNFQSRRPNTSFCFLDIRSPGLGDTAMYLCATSTTTWETQYFGPGTRLLVL.

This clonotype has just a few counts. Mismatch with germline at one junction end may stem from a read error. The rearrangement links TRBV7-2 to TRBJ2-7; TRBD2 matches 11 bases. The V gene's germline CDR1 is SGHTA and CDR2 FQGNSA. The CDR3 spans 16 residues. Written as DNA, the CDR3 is TGTGCCAGCAGCTTAGCGGCCCTAGCGGGAGGAGGCGAGCAGTATTTC. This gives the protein CASSLAALAGGGEQYF.

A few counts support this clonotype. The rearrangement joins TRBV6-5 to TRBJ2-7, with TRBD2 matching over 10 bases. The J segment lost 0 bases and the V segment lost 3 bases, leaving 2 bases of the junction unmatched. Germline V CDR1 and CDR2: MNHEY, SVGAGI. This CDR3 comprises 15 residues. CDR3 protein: CASSYTSGTSYEQYF. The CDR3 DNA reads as TGTGCCAGCAGTTATACTAGCGGGACCTCCTACGAGCAGTACTTC.

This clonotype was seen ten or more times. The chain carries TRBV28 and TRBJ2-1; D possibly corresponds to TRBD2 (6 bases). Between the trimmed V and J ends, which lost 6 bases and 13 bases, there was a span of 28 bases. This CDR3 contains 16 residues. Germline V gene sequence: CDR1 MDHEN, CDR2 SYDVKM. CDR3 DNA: TGTGCCAGCAGGGTCGACTTTGCGGGGCAAGCCATAGTTCAGTTCTTC. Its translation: CASRVDFAGQAIVQFF. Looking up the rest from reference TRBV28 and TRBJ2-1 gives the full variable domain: DVKVTQSSRYLVKRTGEKVFLECVQDMDHENMFWYRQDPGLGLRLIYFSYDVKMKEKGDIPEGYSVSREKKERFSLILESASTNQTSMYLCASRVDFAGQAIVQFFGPGTRLTVL.

The CDR3 DNA is TGTGCCAGCAGTGAATCGTGGGGAGAATCATACGAGCAGTACTTC. Its protein is CASSESWGESYEQYF. The chain uses TRBV25-1 and TRBJ2-7, with a tentative D call TRBD2 (5 bases). With 1 base removed from V and 4 bases from J, the gap between germline ends came to 14 bases. Per the germline V gene, CDR1 is MGHDK and CDR2 is SYGVNS. The CDR3 length is 15 residues.

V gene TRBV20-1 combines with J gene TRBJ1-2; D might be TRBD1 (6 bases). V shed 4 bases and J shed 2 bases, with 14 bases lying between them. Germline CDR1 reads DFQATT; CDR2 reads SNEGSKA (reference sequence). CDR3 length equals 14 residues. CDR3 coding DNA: TGCAGTGCTAAAGACAGGCTGGCCAACTATGGCTACACCTTC. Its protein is CSAKDRLANYGYTF.

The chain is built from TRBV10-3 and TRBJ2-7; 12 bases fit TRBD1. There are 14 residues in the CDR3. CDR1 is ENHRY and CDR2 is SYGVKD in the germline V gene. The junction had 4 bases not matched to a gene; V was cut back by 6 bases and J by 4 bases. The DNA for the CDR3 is TGTGCCATCAGGGGGGACAGGGGGCCTTACGAGCAGTACTTC. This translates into CAIRGDRGPYEQYF.

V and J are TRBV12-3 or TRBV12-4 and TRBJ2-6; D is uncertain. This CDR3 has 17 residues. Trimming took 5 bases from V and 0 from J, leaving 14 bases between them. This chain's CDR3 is CASSTFWPYSGANVLTF. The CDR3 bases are TGTGCCAGCAGTACTTTTTGGCCCTACTCTGGGGCCAACGTCCTGACTTTC.

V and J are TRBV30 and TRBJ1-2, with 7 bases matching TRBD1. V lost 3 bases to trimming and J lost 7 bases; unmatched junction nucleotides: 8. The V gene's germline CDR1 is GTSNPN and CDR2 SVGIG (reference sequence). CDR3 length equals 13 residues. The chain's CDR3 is CAWSRQGPSGYTF. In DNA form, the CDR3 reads TGTGCCTGGAGCCGACAGGGCCCCAGTGGCTACACCTTC.